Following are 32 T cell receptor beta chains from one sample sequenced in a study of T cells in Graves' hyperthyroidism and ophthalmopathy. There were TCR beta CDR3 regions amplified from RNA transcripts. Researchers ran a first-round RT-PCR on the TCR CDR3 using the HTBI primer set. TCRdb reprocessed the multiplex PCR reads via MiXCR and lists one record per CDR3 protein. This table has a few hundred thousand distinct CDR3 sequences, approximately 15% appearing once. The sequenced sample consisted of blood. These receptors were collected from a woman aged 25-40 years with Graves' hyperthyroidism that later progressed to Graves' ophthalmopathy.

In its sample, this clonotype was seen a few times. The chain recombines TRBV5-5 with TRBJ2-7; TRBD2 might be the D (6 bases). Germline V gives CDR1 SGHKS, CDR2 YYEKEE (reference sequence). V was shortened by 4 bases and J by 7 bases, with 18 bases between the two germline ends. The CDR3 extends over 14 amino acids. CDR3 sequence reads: CASSVGLLLGEQYF. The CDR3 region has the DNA TGTGCCAGCAGCGTGGGACTCCTCCTCGGAGAGCAGTACTTC.

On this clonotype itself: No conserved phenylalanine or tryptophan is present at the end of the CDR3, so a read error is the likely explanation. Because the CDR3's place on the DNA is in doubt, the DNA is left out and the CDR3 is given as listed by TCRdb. CDR3 sequence reads: CSALAGGSYNEQFI. The chain joins TRBV20-1 to TRBJ2-1; the table names TRBD2, a call not compared with the DNA. Per the germline V gene, CDR1 is DFQATT and CDR2 is SNEGSKA (reference sequence). Termini included, the CDR3 measures 14 amino acids.

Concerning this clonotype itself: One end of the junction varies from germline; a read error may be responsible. The CDR3 protein is CASSLSRVEETRYF. The CDR3 coding sequence is TGTGCCAGCAGTTTATCCAGGGTTGAAGAGACCCGGTACTTC. The chain carries TRBV27 and TRBJ2-5, with a weak D call TRBD1 (5 bases). This CDR3 comprises 14 residues. The germline CDR1 and CDR2 sequences are MNHEY and SMNVEV (reference sequence).

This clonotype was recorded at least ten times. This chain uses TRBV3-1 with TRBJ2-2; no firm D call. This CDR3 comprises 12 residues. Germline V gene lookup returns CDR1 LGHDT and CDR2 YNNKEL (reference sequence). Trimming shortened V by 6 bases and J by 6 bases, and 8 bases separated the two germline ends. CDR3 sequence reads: CASRSSSGELFF. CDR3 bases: TGTGCCAGCAGGTCCAGCTCCGGGGAGCTGTTTTTT. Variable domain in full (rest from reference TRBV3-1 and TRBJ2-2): DTAVSQTPKYLVTQMGNDKSIKCEQNLGHDTMYWYKQDSKKFLKIMFSYNNKELIINETVPNRFSPKSPDKAHLNLHINSLELGDSAVYFCASRSSSGELFFGEGSRLTVL.

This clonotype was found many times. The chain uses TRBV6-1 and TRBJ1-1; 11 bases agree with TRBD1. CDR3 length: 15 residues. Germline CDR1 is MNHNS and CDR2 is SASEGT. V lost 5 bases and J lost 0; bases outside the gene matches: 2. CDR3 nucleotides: TGTGCCAGCAGTTTGGGACAGGGGGTGAACACTGAAGCTTTCTTT. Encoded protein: CASSLGQGVNTEAFF.

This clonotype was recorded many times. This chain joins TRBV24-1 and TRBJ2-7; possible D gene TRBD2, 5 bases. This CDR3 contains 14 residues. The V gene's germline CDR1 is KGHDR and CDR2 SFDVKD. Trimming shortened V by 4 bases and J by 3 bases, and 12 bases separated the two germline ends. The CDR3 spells CATSEPGSNYEQYF. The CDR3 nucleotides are TGTGCCACCAGTGAACCGGGGTCGAACTACGAGCAGTACTTC.

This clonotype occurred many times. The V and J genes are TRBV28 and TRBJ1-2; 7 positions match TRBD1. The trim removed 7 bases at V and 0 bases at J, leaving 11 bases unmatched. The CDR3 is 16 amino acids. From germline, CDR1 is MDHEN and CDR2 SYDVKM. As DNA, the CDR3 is TGTGCCAGCAATATTCACAGGGGCCCAGCTAACTATGGCTACACCTTC. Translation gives CASNIHRGPANYGYTF.

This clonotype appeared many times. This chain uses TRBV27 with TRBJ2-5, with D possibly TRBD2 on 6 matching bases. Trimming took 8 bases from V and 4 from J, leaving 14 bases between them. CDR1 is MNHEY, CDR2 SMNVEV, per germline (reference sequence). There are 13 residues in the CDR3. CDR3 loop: CASGGTGRETQYF. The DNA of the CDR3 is TGTGCCAGCGGAGGGACGGGCAGAGAGACCCAGTACTTC.

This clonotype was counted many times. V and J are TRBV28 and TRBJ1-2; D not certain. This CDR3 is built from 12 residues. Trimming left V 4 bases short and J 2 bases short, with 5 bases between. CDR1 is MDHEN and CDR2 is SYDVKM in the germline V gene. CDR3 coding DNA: TGTGCCAGCAGTTGGGCGAACTATGGCTACACCTTC. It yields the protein CASSWANYGYTF.

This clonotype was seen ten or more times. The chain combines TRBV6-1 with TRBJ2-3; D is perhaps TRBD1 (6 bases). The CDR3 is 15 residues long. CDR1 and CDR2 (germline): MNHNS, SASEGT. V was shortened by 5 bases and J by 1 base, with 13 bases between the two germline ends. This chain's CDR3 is CASSSTGKRTDTQYF. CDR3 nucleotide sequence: TGTGCCAGCAGTTCTACAGGGAAACGCACAGATACGCAGTATTTT.

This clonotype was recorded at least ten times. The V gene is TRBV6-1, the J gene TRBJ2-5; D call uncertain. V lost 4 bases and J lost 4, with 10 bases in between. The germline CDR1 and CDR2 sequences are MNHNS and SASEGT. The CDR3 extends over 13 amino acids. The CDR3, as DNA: TGTGCCAGCAGTGCAAGCCCCGTAGAGACCCAGTACTTC. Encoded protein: CASSASPVETQYF.

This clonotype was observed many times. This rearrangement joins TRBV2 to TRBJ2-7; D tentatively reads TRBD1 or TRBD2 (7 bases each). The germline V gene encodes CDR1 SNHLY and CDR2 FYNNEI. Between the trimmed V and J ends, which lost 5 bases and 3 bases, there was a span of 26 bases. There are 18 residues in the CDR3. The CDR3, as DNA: TGTGCCAGCAGTTCCGCGGGAGAGACAGGGAAGAAAAACTACGAGCAGTACTTC. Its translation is CASSSAGETGKKNYEQYF.

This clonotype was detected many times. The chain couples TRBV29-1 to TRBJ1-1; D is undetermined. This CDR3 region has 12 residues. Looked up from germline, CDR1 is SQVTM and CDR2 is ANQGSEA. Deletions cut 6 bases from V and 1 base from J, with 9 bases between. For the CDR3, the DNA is TGCAGCGTCACAGCGGGGAACACTGAAGCTTTCTTT. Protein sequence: CSVTAGNTEAFF.

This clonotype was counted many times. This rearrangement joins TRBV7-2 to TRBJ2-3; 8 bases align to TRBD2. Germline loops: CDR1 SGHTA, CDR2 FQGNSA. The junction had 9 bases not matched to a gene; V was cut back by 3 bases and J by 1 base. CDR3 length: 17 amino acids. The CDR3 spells CASSLTLSGRGTDTQYF. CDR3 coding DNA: TGTGCCAGCAGCTTGACATTAAGCGGGAGAGGCACAGATACGCAGTATTTT.

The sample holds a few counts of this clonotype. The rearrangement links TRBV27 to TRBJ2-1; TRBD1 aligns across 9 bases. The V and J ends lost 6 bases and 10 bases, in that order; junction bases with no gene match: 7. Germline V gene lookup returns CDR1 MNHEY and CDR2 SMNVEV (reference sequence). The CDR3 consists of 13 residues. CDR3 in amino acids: CASRMTGGFEQFF. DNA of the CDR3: TGTGCCAGCAGAATGACAGGGGGTTTCGAGCAGTTCTTC.

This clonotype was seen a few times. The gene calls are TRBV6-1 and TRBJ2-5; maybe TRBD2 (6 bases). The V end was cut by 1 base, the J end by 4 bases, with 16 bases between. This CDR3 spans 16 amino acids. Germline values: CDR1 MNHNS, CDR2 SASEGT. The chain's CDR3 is CASSEVLPGGIETQYF. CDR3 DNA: TGTGCCAGCAGTGAAGTTTTGCCGGGCGGGATAGAGACCCAGTACTTC.

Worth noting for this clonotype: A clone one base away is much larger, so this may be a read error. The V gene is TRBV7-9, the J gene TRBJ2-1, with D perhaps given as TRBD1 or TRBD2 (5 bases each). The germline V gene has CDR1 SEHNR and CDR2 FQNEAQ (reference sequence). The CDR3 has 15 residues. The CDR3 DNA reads TGTGCCAGCACCGTGGGTGGGGGTAGTTACAATGCGCAGTTCTTC. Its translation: CASTVGGGSYNAQFF.

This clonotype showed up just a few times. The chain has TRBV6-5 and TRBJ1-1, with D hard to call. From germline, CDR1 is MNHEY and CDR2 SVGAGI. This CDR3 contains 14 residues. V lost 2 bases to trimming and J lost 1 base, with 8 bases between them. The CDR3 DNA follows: TGTGCCAGCAGTTACGTGGCAGGGAACACTGAAGCTTTCTTT. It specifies CASSYVAGNTEAFF.

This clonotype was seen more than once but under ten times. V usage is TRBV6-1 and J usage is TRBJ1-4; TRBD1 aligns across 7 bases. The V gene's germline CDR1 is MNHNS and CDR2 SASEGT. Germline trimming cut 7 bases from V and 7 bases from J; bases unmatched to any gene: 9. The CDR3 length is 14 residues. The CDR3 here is CASNLRTGAEKLFF. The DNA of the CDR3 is TGTGCCAGCAACCTCAGGACAGGCGCTGAAAAACTGTTTTTT.

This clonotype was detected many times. The CDR3 loop is CASSAPAGDTDTQYF. CDR3 DNA: TGTGCCAGCAGCGCCCCGGCGGGGGACACAGATACGCAGTATTTT. The J gene is TRBJ2-3, the V gene TRBV2; 7 bases line up with TRBD2. Losses at the gene ends were 6 bases for V and 2 bases for J; bases not matched to a gene: 8. The CDR3 runs to 15 residues. CDR1 and CDR2 from the germline V gene are SNHLY and FYNNEI.

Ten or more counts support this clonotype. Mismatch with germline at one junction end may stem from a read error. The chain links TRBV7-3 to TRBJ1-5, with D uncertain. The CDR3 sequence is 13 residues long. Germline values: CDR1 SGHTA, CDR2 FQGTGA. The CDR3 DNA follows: TGTGCCAGCAGTTTAAGTAGCAATCAGCCCCAGCATTTT. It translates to CASSLSSNQPQHF.

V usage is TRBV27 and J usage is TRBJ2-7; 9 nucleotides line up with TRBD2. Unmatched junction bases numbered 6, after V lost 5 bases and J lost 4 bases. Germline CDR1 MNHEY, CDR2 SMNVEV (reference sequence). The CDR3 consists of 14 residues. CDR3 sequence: CASSHSGRGYEQYF. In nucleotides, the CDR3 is TGTGCCAGCAGTCATAGCGGGAGAGGTTACGAGCAGTACTTC.

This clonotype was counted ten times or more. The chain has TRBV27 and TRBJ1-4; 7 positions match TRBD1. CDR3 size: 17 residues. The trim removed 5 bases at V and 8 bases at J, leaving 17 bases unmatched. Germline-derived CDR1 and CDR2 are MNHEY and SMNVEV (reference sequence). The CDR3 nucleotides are TGTGCCAGCAGTCAAAGGGGGTCCGGGACAGACCTAGAAAAACTGTTTTTT. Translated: CASSQRGSGTDLEKLFF.

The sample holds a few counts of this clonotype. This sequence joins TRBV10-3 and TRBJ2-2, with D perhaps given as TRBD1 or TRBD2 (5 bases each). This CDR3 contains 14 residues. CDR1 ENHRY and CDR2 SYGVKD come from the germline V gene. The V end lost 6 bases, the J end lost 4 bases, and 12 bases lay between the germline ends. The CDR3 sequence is CAIRESGSTGELFF. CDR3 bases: TGTGCCATCAGGGAATCAGGGAGCACCGGGGAGCTGTTTTTT.

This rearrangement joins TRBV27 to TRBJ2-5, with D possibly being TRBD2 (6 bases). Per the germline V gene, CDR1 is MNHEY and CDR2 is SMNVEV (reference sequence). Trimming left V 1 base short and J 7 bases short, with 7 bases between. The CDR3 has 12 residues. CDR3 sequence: CASSLFGGTQYF. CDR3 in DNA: TGTGCCAGCAGTTTATTCGGGGGGACCCAGTACTTC.

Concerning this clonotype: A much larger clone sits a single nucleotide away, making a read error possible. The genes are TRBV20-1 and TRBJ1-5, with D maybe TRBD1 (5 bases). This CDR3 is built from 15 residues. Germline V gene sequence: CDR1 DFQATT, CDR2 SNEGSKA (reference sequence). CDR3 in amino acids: CSASLGQYSNQPHHF. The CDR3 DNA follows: TGCAGTGCCAGCCTGGGGCAGTATAGCAATCAGCCCCATCATTTT.

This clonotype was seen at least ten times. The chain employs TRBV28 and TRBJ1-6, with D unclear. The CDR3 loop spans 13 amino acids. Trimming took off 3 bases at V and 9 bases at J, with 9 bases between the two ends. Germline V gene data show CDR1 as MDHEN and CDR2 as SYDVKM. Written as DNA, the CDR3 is TGTGCCAGCAGTTTCGGAGGGAGTTCACCCCTCCACTTT. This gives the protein CASSFGGSSPLHF.

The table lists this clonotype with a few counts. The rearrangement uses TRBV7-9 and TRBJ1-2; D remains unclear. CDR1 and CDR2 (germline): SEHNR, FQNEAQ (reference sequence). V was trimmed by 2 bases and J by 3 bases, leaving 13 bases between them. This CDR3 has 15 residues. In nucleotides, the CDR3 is TGTGCCAGCAGCTTAAAGTTGGCAGGTTACTATGGCTACACCTTC. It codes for CASSLKLAGYYGYTF.

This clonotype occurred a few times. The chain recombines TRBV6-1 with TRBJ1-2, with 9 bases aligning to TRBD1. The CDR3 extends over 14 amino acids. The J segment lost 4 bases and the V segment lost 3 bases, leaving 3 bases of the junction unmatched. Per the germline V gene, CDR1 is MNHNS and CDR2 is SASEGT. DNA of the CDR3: TGTGCCAGCAGTGAGTCACAGGGGGCCTATGGCTACACCTTC. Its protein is CASSESQGAYGYTF.

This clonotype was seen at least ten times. CDR3: CASSQIGWAFYEQYF. CDR3 nucleotides: TGTGCCAGCAGCCAAATCGGGTGGGCTTTCTACGAGCAGTACTTC. The chain couples TRBV28 to TRBJ2-7; D ambiguous. CDR3 length: 15 residues. The germline V gene encodes CDR1 MDHEN and CDR2 SYDVKM. Trimming left V 6 bases short and J 3 bases short, with 18 bases between. Supplemented by reference TRBV28 and TRBJ2-7, the full variable domain reads DVKVTQSSRYLVKRTGEKVFLECVQDMDHENMFWYRQDPGLGLRLIYFSYDVKMKEKGDIPEGYSVSREKKERFSLILESASTNQTSMYLCASSQIGWAFYEQYFGPGTRLTVT.

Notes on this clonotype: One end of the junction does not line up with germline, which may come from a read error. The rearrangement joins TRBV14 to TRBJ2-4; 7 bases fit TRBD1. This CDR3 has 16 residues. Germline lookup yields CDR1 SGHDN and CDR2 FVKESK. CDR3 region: CASARSDRVDKNTQYF. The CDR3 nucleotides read TGTGCCAGCGCCCGATCCGACAGGGTTGACAAAAACACTCAGTACTTC.

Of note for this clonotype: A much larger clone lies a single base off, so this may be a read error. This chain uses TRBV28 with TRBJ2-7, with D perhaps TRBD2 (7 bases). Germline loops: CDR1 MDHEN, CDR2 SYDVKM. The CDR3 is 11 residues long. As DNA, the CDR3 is TGTGCCAGCGAGGGGGACTACAAGCAGTACTTC. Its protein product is CASEGDYKQYF.